A selection of T cell receptor beta chains follows, all from one sample in a study of blood T cell repertoires in COVID-19. Measured with immunoSEQ multiplex PCR; TCRdb has only the in-frame clones, and not every one. The sample contains about 170,000 clones, just under 85% of which appear only once. Source material: peripheral blood. These receptors came from a woman aged 80 or over with COVID-19, enrolled during active disease. Both conserved end residues are part of each CDR3. Some rows mark clone size as missing; the rest say once, few, many or name a class of expanded clone.

v_call: TRBV6-2/TRBV6-3
clone_size: -
cdr3_aa: CASSYTWPEKLFF

v_call: TRBV10-3
clone_size: -
cdr3_aa: CAISGPVYGYTF

v_call: TRBV3-1/TRBV3-2
clone_size: -
cdr3_aa: CASSQDRLYGNQPQHF

v_call: TRBV6-6
clone_size: few
cdr3_aa: CASIWWGVNTEAFF

v_call: TRBV5-4
clone_size: -
cdr3_aa: CASSRGQVSYEQYF

v_call: TRBV5-4
clone_size: -
cdr3_aa: CASSWHNEQFF

v_call: TRBV27
clone_size: -
cdr3_aa: CASSLGAGVYGYTF

v_call: TRBV7-2
clone_size: once
cdr3_aa: CASSQGGHYGYTF

v_call: TRBV2
clone_size: -
cdr3_aa: CASSQTSGGHEQYF

v_call: TRBV5-4
clone_size: -
cdr3_aa: CASSETGGEADTQYF

v_call: TRBV5-1
clone_size: -
cdr3_aa: CASSLGTGGDEQYF

v_call: TRBV19
clone_size: -
cdr3_aa: CASSQAYQETQYF

v_call: TRBV27
clone_size: -
cdr3_aa: CASTRADTQYF

v_call: TRBV9
clone_size: -
cdr3_aa: CASSGGVLEGYTF

v_call: TRBV5-1
clone_size: few
cdr3_aa: CASSQGLAGATRELFF

v_call: TRBV12-3/TRBV12-4
clone_size: -
cdr3_aa: CASSGQANTEAFF

v_call: TRBV4-1
clone_size: -
cdr3_aa: CASSQGHSITGELFF

v_call: TRBV5-1
clone_size: -
cdr3_aa: CASSLAGQSFTEAFF

v_call: TRBV11-3
clone_size: -
cdr3_aa: CASSLSPGGTDTQYF

v_call: TRBV19
clone_size: -
cdr3_aa: CASNPGQVYNYGYTF

v_call: TRBV15
clone_size: once
cdr3_aa: CATSRDWGGNTEAFF

v_call: TRBV5-1
clone_size: few
cdr3_aa: CASSNQGHRNYGYTF

v_call: TRBV5-1
clone_size: -
cdr3_aa: CASSLLAGASGELFF

v_call: TRBV5-8
clone_size: -
cdr3_aa: CASSLFPGANVLTF

v_call: TRBV2
clone_size: -
cdr3_aa: CASRQDRGSGNTEAFF

v_call: TRBV6-1
clone_size: -
cdr3_aa: CASSESGDVDGYTF

v_call: TRBV29-1
clone_size: -
cdr3_aa: CSVDKREGWNTDTQYF

v_call: TRBV19
clone_size: few
cdr3_aa: CASSRAESETQYF

v_call: TRBV5-6
clone_size: -
cdr3_aa: CASSPVQPQHF

v_call: TRBV5-1
clone_size: -
cdr3_aa: CASYPGQGAETQYF

v_call: TRBV6-2/TRBV6-3
clone_size: -
cdr3_aa: CASSQSSYEQYF

v_call: TRBV9
clone_size: -
cdr3_aa: CASSVGAGGNTGELFF

v_call: TRBV4-1
clone_size: -
cdr3_aa: CASSQVAGGMNTEAFF

v_call: TRBV7-8
clone_size: -
cdr3_aa: CASSPQTAIVTEAFF